This T cell receptor (beta chain) was identified in a study of Ad26.COV2.S vaccination and SARS-CoV-2 variants. Treatment indicated: 15 to 20 received Ad26.COV2.S at low or high dose, single or two shots; roughly five received placebo; per-sample allocation not given. Samples came from day 63 after the first vaccine or placebo injection. Trimming cost V 0 bases and J 3 bases; bases outside gene matches: 7. Germline V lookup: CDR1 MGHRA, CDR2 YSYEKL. The CDR3 is 17 residues long. Using immunoSEQ multiplex PCR, the repertoire was profiled, and TCRdb retains in-frame clones only, with some absent. This sample has roughly 380,000 clones; around 86% occur once, and the top ten carry 3.4%.

This receptor was obtained from a person between 18 and 59 years old who received the Ad26.COV2.S COVID-19 vaccine or a placebo. This chain joins TRBV4-1 and TRBJ2-3, with TRBD1 identical over 9 bases. The sample was peripheral blood, taken in a trial of Ad26.COV2.S vaccine versus placebo. The CDR3 DNA sequence: TGCGCCAGCAGCCAAGAGTTCCGGACAGGGGAGACAGATACGCAGTATTTT. It specifies CASSQEFRTGETDTQYF.